The 19 T cell receptor beta chains listed next were all sequenced from one sample in a study of blood T cell repertoires in COVID-19. Produced via immunoSEQ multiplex PCR; TCRdb's table is partial and in-frame only. The profile shows around 30,000 clones, 85% to 95% of them singletons. The sequenced sample consisted of peripheral blood. The receptors here all came from a human donor with active COVID-19. The donor label of this sample is uncertain.

The V and J genes are TRBV3-1 (or the pseudogene TRBV3-2) and TRBJ2-5; no reliable D call. This CDR3 has 13 amino acids. The germline V and J ends were trimmed by 4 bases and 3 bases, with 9 bases remaining between them. Germline values: CDR1 LGHDT, CDR2 YNNKEL (reference sequence). Here the CDR3 DNA reads TGTGCCAGCAGCCGTCGCGGTGAAGAGACCCAGTACTTC. Protein sequence: CASSRRGEETQYF.

The chain combines TRBV2 with TRBJ1-5; 10 bases match TRBD1. V dropped 5 bases and J dropped 7; count of bases not matched to a gene: 8. Germline V gives CDR1 SNHLY, CDR2 FYNNEI. The CDR3 totals 15 residues. CDR3 in DNA: TGTGCCAGCAGTCCTAGGACAGGGGGTACCCAGCCCCAGCATTTT. Translated: CASSPRTGGTQPQHF.

This chain links TRBV5-1 with TRBJ2-3, with D tentatively TRBD1 (6 bases). From germline, CDR1 is SGHRS and CDR2 YFSETQ. CDR3 length equals 14 residues. Deletions cut 0 bases from V and 2 bases from J, with 7 bases between. CDR3 coding DNA: TGCGCCAGCAGCTTGGGGGGGCCCACAGATACGCAGTATTTT. Translating it yields CASSLGGPTDTQYF. Based on the CDR3 plus reference TRBV5-1 and TRBJ2-3, the full variable domain is KAGVTQTPRYLIKTRGQQVTLSCSPISGHRSVSWYQQTPGQGLQFLFEYFSETQRNKGNFPGRFSGRQFSNSRSEMNVSTLELGDSALYLCASSLGGPTDTQYFGPGTRLTVL.

The rearrangement joins TRBV14 to TRBJ2-1; D possibly corresponds to TRBD2 (5 bases). CDR3 length: 13 residues. Trimming took 0 bases from V and 10 from J, leaving 10 bases between them. Germline V lookup: CDR1 SGHDN, CDR2 FVKESK. The DNA of the CDR3 is TGTGCCAGCAGCCAAGAGGTGGACTCGGAGCAGTTCTTC. Translation: CASSQEVDSEQFF.

The rearrangement links TRBV5-1 to TRBJ2-1, with TRBD1 matching over 7 bases. Germline V CDR1 and CDR2: SGHRS, YFSETQ. CDR3 length: 13 amino acids. V lost 3 bases to trimming and J lost 6 bases; unmatched junction nucleotides: 3. The CDR3 here is CASSSDRLNEQFF. The DNA for the CDR3 is TGCGCCAGCAGCTCGGACAGGCTCAATGAGCAGTTCTTC.

This rearrangement joins TRBV18 to TRBJ1-5; 8 bases map to TRBD1. The CDR3 runs to 13 residues. J gave up 7 bases and V 3 bases, and 2 bases lay outside the gene matches. Germline lookup yields CDR1 KGHSH and CDR2 LQKENI. The CDR3 DNA follows: TGTGCCAGCTCACCGACAGGGGAACAGCCCCAGCATTTT. Residues: CASSPTGEQPQHF. Filled out from reference TRBV18 and TRBJ1-5, the complete variable domain reads NAGVMQNPRHLVRRRGQEARLRCSPMKGHSHVYWYRQLPEEGLKFMVYLQKENIIDESGMPKERFSAEFPKEGPSILRIQQVVRGDSAAYFCASSPTGEQPQHFGDGTRLSIL.

The chain couples TRBV18 to TRBJ1-4; D gene unclear. The ends were cut back, 4 bases at V and 0 bases at J, with 12 bases in the middle. The germline gives CDR1 KGHSH, CDR2 LQKENI. CDR3 size: 16 residues. The CDR3 nucleotides read TGTGCCAGCTCACTACGCGAGGTTGCAACTAATGAAAAACTGTTTTTT. This sequence encodes CASSLREVATNEKLFF.

The chain uses TRBV7-9 and TRBJ2-1; 8 nucleotides line up with TRBD1. This CDR3 comprises 17 residues. Germline V lookup: CDR1 SEHNR, CDR2 FQNEAQ (reference sequence). The V gene end was trimmed by 4 bases and the J gene end by 0 bases; junction bases not matched to a gene: 8. The CDR3 loop reads CASSSRQGSSSYNEQFF. The CDR3 DNA follows: TGTGCCAGCAGCTCGCGACAGGGGTCCAGCTCCTACAATGAGCAGTTCTTC.

This rearrangement joins TRBV12-3 or TRBV12-4 to TRBJ1-1; 8 nucleotides match TRBD1. Losses at the gene ends were 9 bases for V and 1 base for J; bases not matched to a gene: 4. The CDR3 sequence is 13 residues long. The CDR3 is CASTGTGNTEAFF. The CDR3, as DNA: TGTGCCAGTACGGGGACAGGGAACACTGAAGCTTTCTTT.

This rearrangement joins TRBV4-2 to TRBJ2-7; TRBD2 aligns across 8 bases. The CDR3 is 18 residues long. V lost 3 bases, J lost 2 bases, and 15 bases stayed unmatched. In germline, CDR1 is LGHNA, CDR2 YNFKEQ. The CDR3 loop is CASSQAPTPQRGTYEQYF. The DNA of the CDR3 is TGTGCCAGCAGCCAGGCGCCGACCCCTCAGCGGGGGACCTACGAGCAGTACTTC.

The chain employs TRBV10-2 and TRBJ2-7; 7 positions agree with TRBD1. From germline, CDR1 is WSHSY and CDR2 SAAADI. With V trimmed by 4 bases and J by 4 bases, 4 bases remained unmatched. The CDR3 sequence is 13 residues long. In DNA, the CDR3 is TGCGCCAGCAGTGCAAAGGGGGCATACGAGCAGTACTTC. Its protein product is CASSAKGAYEQYF.

The genes are TRBV12-3 or TRBV12-4 and TRBJ2-1; TRBD2 matches at 13 bases. There are 13 residues in the CDR3. J was trimmed by 7 bases and V by 8 bases; bases with no gene match: 2. CDR3 bases: TGTGCCAGCTCGACTAGCGGGAGGAATGAGCAGTTCTTC. Amino acid sequence: CASSTSGRNEQFF.

The chain's CDR3 is CASRGQGQNQPQHF. The CDR3 bases are TGTGCCAGCAGGGGACAGGGGCAGAATCAGCCCCAGCATTTT. The chain couples TRBV6-5 to TRBJ1-5; the match to TRBD1 covers 10 bases. Germline V gives CDR1 MNHEY, CDR2 SVGAGI. V was clipped by 6 bases and J by 4 bases; unmatched bases: 3. This CDR3 spans 14 amino acids.

This rearrangement joins TRBV7-2 to TRBJ1-6, with D tentatively TRBD1 (5 bases). Trimming shortened V by 7 bases and J by 11 bases, and 15 bases separated the two germline ends. This CDR3 spans 13 amino acids. Germline V gene sequence: CDR1 SGHTA, CDR2 FQGNSA. CDR3 region: CASIGTLGAPLHF. The CDR3, as DNA: TGTGCCAGCATCGGGACTCTAGGGGCACCCCTCCACTTT.

The chain joins TRBV2 to TRBJ2-3, with D perhaps TRBD2 (5 bases). CDR3 length equals 15 residues. CDR1 is SNHLY, CDR2 FYNNEI, per germline. The ends were cut back, 2 bases at V and 0 bases at J, with 9 bases in the middle. CDR3 amino acids: CASSERAASTDTQYF. The CDR3 nucleotides are TGTGCCAGCAGTGAAAGAGCGGCTAGCACAGATACGCAGTATTTT.

The DNA of the CDR3 is TGTGCCAGCTCACTCCAGGGCGGCTACGAGCAGTACTTC. This codes for CASSLQGGYEQYF. The chain recombines TRBV18 with TRBJ2-7; maybe TRBD1 (5 bases). The CDR3 consists of 13 residues. V was cut by 4 bases and J by 3 bases, with 10 bases left in between. Germline CDR1 reads KGHSH; CDR2 reads LQKENI.

The chain carries TRBV4-3 and TRBJ1-2; TRBD1 aligns across 9 bases. Losses at the gene ends were 3 bases for V and 4 bases for J; bases not matched to a gene: 3. Germline values: CDR1 LGHNA, CDR2 YSLEER. This CDR3 has 14 residues. The CDR3, as DNA: TGCGCCAGCAGCCACGCGGGACAGGGCTATGGCTACACCTTC. Its translation is CASSHAGQGYGYTF.

The genes are TRBV9 and TRBJ1-3; TRBD1 aligns across 7 bases. The CDR3 covers 17 residues. Germline CDR1 SGDLS, CDR2 YYNGEE. Losses at the gene ends were 0 bases for V and 4 bases for J; bases not matched to a gene: 10. CDR3 DNA sequence: TGTGCCAGCAGCGTAGAGGTTCTGTCAGGGGGAGGAAACACCATATATTTT. It yields the protein CASSVEVLSGGGNTIYF.

J is TRBJ2-5 and V is TRBV19, with TRBD2 identical over 8 bases. The germline CDR1 and CDR2 sequences are LNHDA and SQIVND (reference sequence). J lost 0 bases, V lost 4 bases, and 4 bases had no gene match. The CDR3 is made up of 15 amino acids. Written as DNA, the CDR3 is TGTGCCAGTAGTAGGATCGGGGGGGACCAAGAGACCCAGTACTTC. Encoded protein: CASSRIGGDQETQYF.